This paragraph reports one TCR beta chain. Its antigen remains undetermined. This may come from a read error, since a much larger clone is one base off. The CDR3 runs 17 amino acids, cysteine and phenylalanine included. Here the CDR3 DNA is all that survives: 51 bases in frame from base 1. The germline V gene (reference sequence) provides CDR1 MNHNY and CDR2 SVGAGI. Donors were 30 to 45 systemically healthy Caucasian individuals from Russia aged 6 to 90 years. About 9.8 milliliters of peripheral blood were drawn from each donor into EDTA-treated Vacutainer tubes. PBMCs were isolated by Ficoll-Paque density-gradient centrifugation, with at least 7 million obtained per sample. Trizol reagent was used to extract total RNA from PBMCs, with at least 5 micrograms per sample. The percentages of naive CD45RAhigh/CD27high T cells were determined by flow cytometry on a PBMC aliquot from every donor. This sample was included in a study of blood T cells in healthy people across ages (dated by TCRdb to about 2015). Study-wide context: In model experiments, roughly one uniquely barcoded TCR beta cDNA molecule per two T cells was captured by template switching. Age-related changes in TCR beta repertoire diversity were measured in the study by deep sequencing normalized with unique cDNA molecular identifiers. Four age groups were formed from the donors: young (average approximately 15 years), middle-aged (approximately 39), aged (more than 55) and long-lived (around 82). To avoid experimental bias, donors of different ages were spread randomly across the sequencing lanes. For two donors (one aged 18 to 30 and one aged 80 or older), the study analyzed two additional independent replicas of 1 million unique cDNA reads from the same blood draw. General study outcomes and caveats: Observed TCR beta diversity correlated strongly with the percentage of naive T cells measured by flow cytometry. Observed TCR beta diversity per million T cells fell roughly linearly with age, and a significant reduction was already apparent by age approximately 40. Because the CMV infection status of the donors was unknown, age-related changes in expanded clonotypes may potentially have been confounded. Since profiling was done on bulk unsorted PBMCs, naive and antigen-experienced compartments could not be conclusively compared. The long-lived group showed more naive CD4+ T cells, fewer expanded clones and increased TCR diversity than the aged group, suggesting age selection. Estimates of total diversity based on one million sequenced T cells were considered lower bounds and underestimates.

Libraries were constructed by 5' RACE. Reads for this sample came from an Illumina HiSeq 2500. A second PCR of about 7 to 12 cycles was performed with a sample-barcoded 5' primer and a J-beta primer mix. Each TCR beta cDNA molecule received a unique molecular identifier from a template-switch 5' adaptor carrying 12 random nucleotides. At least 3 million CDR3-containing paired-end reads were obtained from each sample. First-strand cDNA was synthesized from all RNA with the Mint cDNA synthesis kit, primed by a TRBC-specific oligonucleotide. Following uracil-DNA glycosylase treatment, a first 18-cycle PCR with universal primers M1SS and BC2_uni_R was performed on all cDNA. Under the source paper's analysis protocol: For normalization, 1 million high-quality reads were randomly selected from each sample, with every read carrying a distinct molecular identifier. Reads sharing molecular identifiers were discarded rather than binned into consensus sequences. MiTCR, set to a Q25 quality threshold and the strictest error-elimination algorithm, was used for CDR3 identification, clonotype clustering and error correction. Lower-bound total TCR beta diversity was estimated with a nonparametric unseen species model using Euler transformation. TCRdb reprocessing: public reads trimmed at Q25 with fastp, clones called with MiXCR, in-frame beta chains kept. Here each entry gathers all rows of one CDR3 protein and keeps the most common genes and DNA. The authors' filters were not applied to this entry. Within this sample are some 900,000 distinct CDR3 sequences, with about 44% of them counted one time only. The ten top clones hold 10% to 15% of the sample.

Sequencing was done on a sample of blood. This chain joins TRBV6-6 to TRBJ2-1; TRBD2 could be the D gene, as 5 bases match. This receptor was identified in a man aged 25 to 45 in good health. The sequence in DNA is TGTGTCAGCAGTTACTCGAGAGCGGCGATTCCCGACAATGAGCAGTTCTTC. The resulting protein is CVSSYSRAAIPDNEQFF.